A selection of T cell receptor beta chains follows, all from one sample in a study of blood T cell repertoires in COVID-19. The repertoire was sequenced with immunoSEQ multiplex PCR; TCRdb's copy has only in-frame clones and lacks some. The data hold about 300,000 clones, with more than 75% observed a single time. Sample: PBMCs or T cells enriched from blood (not recorded which). Receptors were obtained from a man in his thirties or forties who had recovered from COVID-19. Both conserved end residues are part of each CDR3. Fields, in order: D gene, J gene, clone size, V gene, CDR3 DNA, CDR3 protein. The D gene is left open where the match is weak. Rows may omit the clone size; those that give it use once, few, many or a size class.

TRBD1 | TRBJ2-7 | NA | TRBV12-5 | TGTGCTAGTGCTTCACAGGGGGGATCCTACGAGCAGTACTTC | CASASQGGSYEQYF
TRBD2 | TRBJ2-1 | NA | TRBV12-3/TRBV12-4 | TGTGCCAGCAGTCTGGGGACTAGCGGGACGTTCTTC | CASSLGTSGTFF
NA | TRBJ1-5 | few | TRBV28 | TGTGCCAGCAGTTTACATACAGGGACGTATAGCAATCAGCCCCAGCATTTT | CASSLHTGTYSNQPQHF
TRBD1 | TRBJ1-2 | NA | TRBV10-3 | TGTGCCATCAGCAACCCGGGACAGGGTTATTATGGCTACACCTTC | CAISNPGQGYYGYTF
NA | TRBJ1-2 | NA | TRBV2 | TGTGCCCAGCAAGTCAGGGGAGGGTATGGCTACACCTTC | CAQQVRGGYGYTF
NA | TRBJ2-2 | NA | TRBV7-2 | TGTGCCAGCAGCCCGTACACGAACACCGGGGAGCTGTTTTTT | CASSPYTNTGELFF
TRBD1 | TRBJ2-2 | NA | TRBV5-1 | TGCGCCAGCAGCAAGGGACAGGGAGGGACCGGGGAGCTGTTTTTT | CASSKGQGGTGELFF
TRBD2 | TRBJ2-7 | NA | TRBV28 | TGTGCCAGCAACGCGCTAGCGGGGGGACCAGGCGAGCAGTACTTC | CASNALAGGPGEQYF
TRBD1 | TRBJ1-3 | NA | TRBV28 | TGTGCCAGCAGTGAACTCCCCACCGACAGGGCTTATGGAAACACCATATATTTT | CASSELPTDRAYGNTIYF
NA | TRBJ1-1 | NA | TRBV11-2 | TGTGCCAGCAAATGGGGCGGAACGAACACTGAAGCTTTCTTT | CASKWGGTNTEAFF
NA | TRBJ1-1 | NA | TRBV20-1 | TGCAGGCTAGTGTCTGGGACTGAAGCTTTCTTT | CRLVSGTEAFF
TRBD2 | TRBJ2-5 | NA | TRBV5-1 | TGCGCCAGCAGTTCTGCGGGAGGGTCCCTGCAAGAGACCCAGTACTTC | CASSSAGGSLQETQYF
TRBD1 | TRBJ2-3 | NA | TRBV6-4 | TGTGCCAGCAGTGCCGGACAGGAAAGCACAGATACGCAGTATTTT | CASSAGQESTDTQYF
TRBD2 | TRBJ2-7 | NA | TRBV6-2/TRBV6-3 | TGTGCCAGCAGTTTACTAGCGGGAGTACCTGGTACGACGCAGTACTTC | CASSLLAGVPGTTQYF
TRBD1 | TRBJ1-5 | NA | TRBV6-5 | TGTGCCAGCAGACTCGGACAGGCAGACAATCAGCCCCAGCATTTT | CASRLGQADNQPQHF
NA | TRBJ2-5 | few | TRBV5-1 | TGCGCCAGCAGCTTTGGGCAGGGGGGAGAGACCCAGTACTTC | CASSFGQGGETQYF
NA | TRBJ2-3 | NA | TRBV10-1 | TGCGCCAGCAGTGAGATCAGGGGCCGCACAGATACGCAGTATTTT | CASSEIRGRTDTQYF
NA | TRBJ2-7 | NA | TRBV7-9 | TGTGCCAGCAGCCAAACTCGACAGACCTCCTACGAGCAGTACTTC | CASSQTRQTSYEQYF
NA | TRBJ1-1 | once | TRBV29-1 | TGCAGCGTTGGAGGGTGGAACACTGAAGCTTTCTTT | CSVGGWNTEAFF
TRBD1 | TRBJ1-2 | NA | TRBV27 | TGTGCCAGCAGTTCCACGGGGACAGGAAACTATGGCTACACCTTC | CASSSTGTGNYGYTF
NA | TRBJ1-1 | few | TRBV6-5 | TGTGCCAGCAGTTACCGGGAGGGGGGGGAAGCTTTCTTT | CASSYREGGEAFF
NA | TRBJ2-2 | NA | TRBV7-8 | TGTGCCAGCAGCTTGGCGGGAAACACCGGGGAGCTGTTTTTT | CASSLAGNTGELFF
NA | TRBJ1-1 | NA | TRBV28 | TGTGCCAGCAGTTTTGCCCGCCAGGGGCCCACTGAAGCTTTCTTT | CASSFARQGPTEAFF
NA | TRBJ1-2 | NA | TRBV6-5 | TGTGCCAGCATTCTACAGGGTTACTATGGCTACACCTTC | CASILQGYYGYTF
NA | TRBJ1-1 | NA | TRBV5-1 | TGCGCCAGCAGCTTGGGCCCGGGGAACACTGAAGCTTTCTTT | CASSLGPGNTEAFF
NA | TRBJ2-1 | NA | TRBV3-1/TRBV3-2 | TGTGCCAGCAGCCAGGCTGACAATGAGCAGTTCTTC | CASSQADNEQFF
NA | TRBJ2-2 | few | TRBV9 | TGTGCCAGCAGCGTAGGGAGGGCCACCACCGGGGAGCTGTTTTTT | CASSVGRATTGELFF
TRBD1 | TRBJ2-4 | NA | TRBV18 | TGTGCCAGCTCACCGCCGACAGGGTTCGCCAAAAACATTCAGTACTTC | CASSPPTGFAKNIQYF
TRBD1 | TRBJ1-4 | few | TRBV10-3 | TGTGCCATCAGGGGACAGGGGACAACTAATGAAAAACTGTTTTTT | CAIRGQGTTNEKLFF
TRBD1 | TRBJ2-7 | NA | TRBV15 | TGTGCCACCAGCTCAGGGACAGCCACCTACGAGCAGTACTTC | CATSSGTATYEQYF
TRBD2 | TRBJ2-7 | NA | TRBV7-9 | TGTGCCAGCAGCTTAGACGGGGGGGCCTGGTACGAGCAGTACTTC | CASSLDGGAWYEQYF
NA | TRBJ2-1 | NA | TRBV30 | TGTGCCTGGAGTGTTTTCAATTCCAATGAGCAGTTCTTC | CAWSVFNSNEQFF
NA | TRBJ1-2 | NA | TRBV20-1 | TGCAGTGCTAGTGTACAGGGTGACTATGGCTACACCTTC | CSASVQGDYGYTF
TRBD1 | TRBJ2-1 | NA | TRBV6-5 | TGTGCCAGCAGAGGGACAGACTCCTACAATGAGCAGTTCTTC | CASRGTDSYNEQFF
TRBD1 | TRBJ1-2 | many | TRBV7-8 | TGTGCCAGCAGCATGACAGGGGGAGGCTACACCTTC | CASSMTGGGYTF
TRBD1 | TRBJ1-1 | NA | TRBV15 | TGTGCCACCAGGGCGGACAGGGTTCCCAGTACAGCTTTCTTT | CATRADRVPSTAFF
NA | TRBJ2-1 | NA | TRBV24-1 | TGTGCCACCCGGCTAGGCAATGAGCAGTTCTTC | CATRLGNEQFF
TRBD1 | TRBJ1-4 | NA | TRBV6-5 | TGTGCCAGCAGTTACTCGGGACAGGTAACCGAAAAACTGTTTTTT | CASSYSGQVTEKLFF
NA | TRBJ2-7 | NA | TRBV11-2 | TGTGCCAGCAGCCCGGACTATCCTGGAGGCTACGAGCAGTACTTC | CASSPDYPGGYEQYF
NA | TRBJ1-1 | NA | TRBV7-9 | TGTGCCAGCAGCGGGGCAGGGTGGGTGGACACTGAAGCTTTCTTT | CASSGAGWVDTEAFF
NA | TRBJ2-1 | NA | TRBV4-1 | TGCGCCAGCAGCCAAGAGACTAGAACCAATGAGCAGTTCTTC | CASSQETRTNEQFF
TRBD2 | TRBJ2-3 | NA | TRBV3-1/TRBV3-2 | TGTGCCAGCAGCCAAAGGATGTTAGCGGGAGTGGATACGCAGTATTTT | CASSQRMLAGVDTQYF
NA | TRBJ1-1 | NA | TRBV21-1 | TGTGCCAGCAGCACTAGCTTTGAAGCTTTCTTT | CASSTSFEAFF
TRBD1 | TRBJ1-2 | NA | TRBV24-1 | TGTGCCACCAGTGATCCGGGACAGGGGGCCCTACATGGCTACACCTTC | CATSDPGQGALHGYTF
NA | TRBJ1-5 | NA | TRBV27 | TGTGCCAGCAGTTCCACAGGGAGATATCAGCCCCAGCATTTT | CASSSTGRYQPQHF
TRBD2 | TRBJ2-1 | NA | TRBV5-1 | TGCGCCAGCAGCTTGGGACTAGCGGGAGTAAATGAGCAGTTCTTC | CASSLGLAGVNEQFF
NA | TRBJ2-2 | NA | TRBV19 | TGTGCCAGTAGTCATAGGAGTGGGCAGGGAGGCGGGGAGCTGTTTTTT | CASSHRSGQGGGELFF
NA | TRBJ2-7 | NA | TRBV11-2 | TGTGCCAGCAGCTTAGGGGCTCACTCCGGGGTGATCTACGAGCAGTACTTC | CASSLGAHSGVIYEQYF
NA | TRBJ2-7 | NA | TRBV7-8 | TGTGCCAGCAGCTTAGAGCGCGACCTCTACGAGCAGTACTTC | CASSLERDLYEQYF
TRBD1 | TRBJ1-6 | NA | TRBV10-3 | TGTGCCATCAGTGAGTCTTGGGACAGACAGCCCCTCCACTTT | CAISESWDRQPLHF
NA | TRBJ2-7 | NA | TRBV3-1/TRBV3-2 | TGTGCCAGCAGCCAAGCCGCCGGAGGATACGAGCAGTACTTC | CASSQAAGGYEQYF
NA | TRBJ1-1 | once | TRBV27 | TGTGCCAGCAGTCCGACAGGCATACCGAACACTGAAGCTTTCTTT | CASSPTGIPNTEAFF
TRBD1 | TRBJ1-4 | NA | TRBV5-1 | TGCGCCAGCAGCTCCGGACAGGTTTTAGAAAAACTGTTTTTT | CASSSGQVLEKLFF
TRBD1 | TRBJ1-4 | NA | TRBV7-9 | TGTGCCAGCAGCTTAGTATCGGGGGGACAGGGAAGAGAAAAACTGTTTTTT | CASSLVSGGQGREKLFF
NA | TRBJ1-3 | once | TRBV27 | TGTGCCAGCAGTTTACACGCAGGGTCTGGAAACACCATATATTTT | CASSLHAGSGNTIYF
NA | TRBJ2-6 | NA | TRBV5-4 | TGTGCCAGCCGGGGAGGGGGTAACTCTGGGGCCAACGTCCTGACTTTC | CASRGGGNSGANVLTF
NA | TRBJ2-7 | NA | TRBV12-3/TRBV12-4 | TGTGCCAGCAGCCCCGGGTCTCATGAGCAGTACTTC | CASSPGSHEQYF